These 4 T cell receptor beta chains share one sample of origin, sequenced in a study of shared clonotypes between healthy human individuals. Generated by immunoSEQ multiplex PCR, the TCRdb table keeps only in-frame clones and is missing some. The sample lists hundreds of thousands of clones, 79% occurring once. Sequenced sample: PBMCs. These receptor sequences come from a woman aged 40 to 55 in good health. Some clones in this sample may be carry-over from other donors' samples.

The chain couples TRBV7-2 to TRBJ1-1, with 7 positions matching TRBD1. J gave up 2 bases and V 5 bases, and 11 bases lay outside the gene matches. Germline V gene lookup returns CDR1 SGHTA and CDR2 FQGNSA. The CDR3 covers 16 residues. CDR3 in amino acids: CASSASTGLYNTEAFF. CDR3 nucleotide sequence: TGTGCCAGCAGCGCATCGACAGGGCTATACAACACTGAAGCTTTCTTT.

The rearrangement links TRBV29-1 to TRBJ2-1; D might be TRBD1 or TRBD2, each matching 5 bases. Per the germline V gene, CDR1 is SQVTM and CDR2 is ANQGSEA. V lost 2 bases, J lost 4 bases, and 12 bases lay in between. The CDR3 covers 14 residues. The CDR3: CSVERDRRYNEQFF. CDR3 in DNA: TGCAGCGTTGAAAGGGACCGACGATACAATGAGCAGTTCTTC.

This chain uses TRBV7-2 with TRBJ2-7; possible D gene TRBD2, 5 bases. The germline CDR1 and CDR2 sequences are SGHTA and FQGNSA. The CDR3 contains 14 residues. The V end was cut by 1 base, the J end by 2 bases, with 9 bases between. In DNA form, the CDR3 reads TGTGCCAGCAGCTTAGTTGGGAGAGCCTACGAGCAGTACTTC. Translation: CASSLVGRAYEQYF.

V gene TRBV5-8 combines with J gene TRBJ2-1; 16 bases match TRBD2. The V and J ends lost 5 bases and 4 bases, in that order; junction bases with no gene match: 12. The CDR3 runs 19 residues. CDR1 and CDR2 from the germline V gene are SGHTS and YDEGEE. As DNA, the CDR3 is TGTGCCAGCAGACTAACCGGGACTAGCGGGAGGGCCAGATACAATGAGCAGTTCTTC. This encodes CASRLTGTSGRARYNEQFF.